Shown below are 2 T cell receptor beta chains from a single sample sequenced in a study of PD-1 blockade in classical Hodgkin lymphoma. Sequencing was performed with immunoSEQ multiplex PCR; in TCRdb, only in-frame clones are kept and a portion is missing. The table shows approximately 50,000 clones, with 88% occurring only once. In every patient, relapse followed autologous stem cell transplantation, while exposure to brentuximab vedotin differed. This specimen consisted of peripheral blood mononuclear cells (PBMCs), obtained before the second cycle of nivolumab. The receptor source for this set is a human donor with classical Hodgkin lymphoma.

The rearrangement joins TRBV5-1 to TRBJ2-2; D may match TRBD1 or TRBD2 (5 bases each). The V gene lost 8 bases and the J gene lost 6 bases, with 20 bases spanning the gap. Germline V gives CDR1 SGHRS, CDR2 YFSETQ. This CDR3 is built from 15 residues. As DNA, the CDR3 is TGCGCCAGTATTCAAGGGAGCCGGGGCGCCGGGGAGCTGTTTTTT. Translation: CASIQGSRGAGELFF. The full variable domain, its missing parts supplied by reference TRBV5-1 and TRBJ2-2, is KAGVTQTPRYLIKTRGQQVTLSCSPISGHRSVSWYQQTPGQGLQFLFEYFSETQRNKGNFPGRFSGRQFSNSRSEMNVSTLELGDSALYLCASIQGSRGAGELFFGEGSRLTVL.

This clone was recorded a few times. The rearrangement joins TRBV5-1 to TRBJ1-2; 9 nucleotides line up with TRBD1. In germline, CDR1 is SGHRS, CDR2 YFSETQ. V shed 0 bases, J shed 7 bases, and the junction held 4 bases outside the gene matches. The CDR3 consists of 14 residues. The CDR3, as DNA: TGCGCCAGCAGCTTGGAGGGACAGGGAGGTGGCTACACCTTC. Its translation: CASSLEGQGGGYTF.